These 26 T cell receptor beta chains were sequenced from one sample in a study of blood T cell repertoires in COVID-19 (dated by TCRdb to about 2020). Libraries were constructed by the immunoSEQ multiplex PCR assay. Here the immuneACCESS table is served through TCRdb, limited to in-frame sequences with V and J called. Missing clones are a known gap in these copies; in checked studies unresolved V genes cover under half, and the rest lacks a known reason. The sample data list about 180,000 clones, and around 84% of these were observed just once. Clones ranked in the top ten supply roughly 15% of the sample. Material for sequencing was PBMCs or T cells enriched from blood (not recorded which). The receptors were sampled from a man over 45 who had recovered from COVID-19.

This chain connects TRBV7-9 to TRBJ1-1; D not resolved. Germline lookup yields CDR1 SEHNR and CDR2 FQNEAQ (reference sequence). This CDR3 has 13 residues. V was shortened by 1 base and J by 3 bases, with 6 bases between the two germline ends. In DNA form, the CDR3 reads TGTGCCAGCAGCTTAGGAGTAGACACTGAAGCTTTCTTT. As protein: CASSLGVDTEAFF.

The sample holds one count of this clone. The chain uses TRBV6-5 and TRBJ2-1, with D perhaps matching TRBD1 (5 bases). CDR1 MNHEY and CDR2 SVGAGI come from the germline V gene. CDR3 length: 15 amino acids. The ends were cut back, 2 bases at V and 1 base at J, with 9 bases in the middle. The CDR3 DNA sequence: TGTGCCAGCAGTTACGGGGCAGCATCCTACAATGAGCAGTTCTTC. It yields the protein CASSYGAASYNEQFF.

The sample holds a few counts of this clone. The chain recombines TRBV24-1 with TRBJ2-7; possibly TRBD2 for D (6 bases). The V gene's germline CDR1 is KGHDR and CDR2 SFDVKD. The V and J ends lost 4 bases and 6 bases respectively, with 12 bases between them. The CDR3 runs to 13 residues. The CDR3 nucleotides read TGTGCCACCAGTGACTTCTCGGAGGGCGAGCAGTACTTC. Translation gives CATSDFSEGEQYF.

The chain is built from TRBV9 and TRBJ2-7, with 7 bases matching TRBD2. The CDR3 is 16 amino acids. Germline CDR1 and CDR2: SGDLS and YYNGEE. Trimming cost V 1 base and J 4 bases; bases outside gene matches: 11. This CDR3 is CASSVRGDGPFYEQYF. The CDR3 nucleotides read TGTGCCAGCAGCGTACGGGGGGACGGCCCTTTTTACGAGCAGTACTTC.

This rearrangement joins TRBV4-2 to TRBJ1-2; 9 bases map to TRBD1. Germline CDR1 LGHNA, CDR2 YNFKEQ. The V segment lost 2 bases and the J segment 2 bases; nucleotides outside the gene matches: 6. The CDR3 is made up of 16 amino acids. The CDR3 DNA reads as TGTGCCAGCAGCCAAAACCGGGACAGGGACAACTATGGCTACACCTTC. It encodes CASSQNRDRDNYGYTF.

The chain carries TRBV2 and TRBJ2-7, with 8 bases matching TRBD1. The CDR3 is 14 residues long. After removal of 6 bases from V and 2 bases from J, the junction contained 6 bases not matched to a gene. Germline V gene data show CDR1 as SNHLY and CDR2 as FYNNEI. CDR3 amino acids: CASRLGTGTYEQYF. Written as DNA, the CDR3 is TGTGCCAGCAGACTAGGGACAGGAACCTACGAGCAGTACTTC.

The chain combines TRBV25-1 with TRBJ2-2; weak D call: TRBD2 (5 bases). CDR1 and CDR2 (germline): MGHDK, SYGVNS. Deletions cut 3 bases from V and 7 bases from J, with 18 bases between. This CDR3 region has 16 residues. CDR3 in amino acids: CASSDPGAGRGGELFF. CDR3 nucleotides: TGTGCCAGCAGTGACCCCGGAGCCGGCCGGGGCGGGGAGCTGTTTTTT. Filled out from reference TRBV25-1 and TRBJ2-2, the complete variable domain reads EADIYQTPRYLVIGTGKKITLECSQTMGHDKMYWYQQDPGMELHLIHYSYGVNSTEKGDLSSESTVSRIRTEHFPLTLESARPSHTSQYLCASSDPGAGRGGELFFGEGSRLTVL.

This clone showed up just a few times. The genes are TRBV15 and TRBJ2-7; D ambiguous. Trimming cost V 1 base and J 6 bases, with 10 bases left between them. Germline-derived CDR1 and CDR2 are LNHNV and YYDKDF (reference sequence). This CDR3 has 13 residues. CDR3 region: CATSRVIESEQYF. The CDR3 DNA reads TGTGCCACCAGCAGAGTCATCGAGAGCGAGCAGTACTTC. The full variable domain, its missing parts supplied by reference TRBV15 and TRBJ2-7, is DAMVIQNPRYQVTQFGKPVTLSCSQTLNHNVMYWYQQKSSQAPKLLFHYYDKDFNNEADTPDNFQSRRPNTSFCFLDIRSPGLGDTAMYLCATSRVIESEQYFGPGTRLTVT.

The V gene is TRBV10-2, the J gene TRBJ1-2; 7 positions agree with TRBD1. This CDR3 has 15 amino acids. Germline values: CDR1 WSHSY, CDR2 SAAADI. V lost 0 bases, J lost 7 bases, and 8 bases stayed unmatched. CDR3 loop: CASSESRQGASGYTF. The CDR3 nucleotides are TGCGCCAGCAGTGAGTCCAGACAGGGAGCTAGTGGCTACACCTTC.

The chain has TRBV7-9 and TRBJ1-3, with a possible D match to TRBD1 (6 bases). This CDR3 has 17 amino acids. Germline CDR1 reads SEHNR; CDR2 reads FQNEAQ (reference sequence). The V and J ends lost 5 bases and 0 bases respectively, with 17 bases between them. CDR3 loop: CASSPTPTGRSGNTIYF. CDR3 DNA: TGTGCCAGCAGCCCCACACCGACAGGACGCTCTGGAAACACCATATATTTT. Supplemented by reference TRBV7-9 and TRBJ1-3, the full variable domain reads DTGVSQNPRHKITKRGQNVTFRCDPISEHNRLYWYRQTLGQGPEFLTYFQNEAQLEKSRLLSDRFSAERPKGSFSTLEIQRTEQGDSAMYLCASSPTPTGRSGNTIYFGEGSWLTVV.

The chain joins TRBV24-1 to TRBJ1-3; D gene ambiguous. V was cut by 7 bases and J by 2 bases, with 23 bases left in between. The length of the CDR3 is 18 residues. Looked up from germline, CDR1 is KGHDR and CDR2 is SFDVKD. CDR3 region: CATSALYADAGPGNTIYF. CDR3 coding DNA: TGTGCCACCAGCGCCCTATACGCTGATGCTGGGCCTGGAAACACCATATATTTT.

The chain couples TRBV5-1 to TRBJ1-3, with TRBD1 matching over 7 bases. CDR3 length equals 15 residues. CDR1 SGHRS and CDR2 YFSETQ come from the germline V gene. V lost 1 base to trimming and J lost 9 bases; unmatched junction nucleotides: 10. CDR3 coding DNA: TGCGCCAGCAGCTTGCAGACAGGGCATGGGGGCACCATATATTTT. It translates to CASSLQTGHGGTIYF.

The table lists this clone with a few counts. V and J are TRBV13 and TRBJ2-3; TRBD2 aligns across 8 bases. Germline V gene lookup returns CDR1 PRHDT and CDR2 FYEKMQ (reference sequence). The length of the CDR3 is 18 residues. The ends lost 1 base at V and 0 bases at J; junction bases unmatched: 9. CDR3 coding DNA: TGTGCCAGCAGCTTAGTATCCAGCGGGGGACCTAGCACAGATACGCAGTATTTT. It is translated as CASSLVSSGGPSTDTQYF.

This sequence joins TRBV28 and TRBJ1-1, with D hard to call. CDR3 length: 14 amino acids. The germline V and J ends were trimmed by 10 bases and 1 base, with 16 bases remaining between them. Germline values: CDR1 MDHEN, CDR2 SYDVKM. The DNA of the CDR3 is TGTGCCATCCACCCCTCCGGGAAGAACACTGAAGCTTTCTTT. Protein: CAIHPSGKNTEAFF.

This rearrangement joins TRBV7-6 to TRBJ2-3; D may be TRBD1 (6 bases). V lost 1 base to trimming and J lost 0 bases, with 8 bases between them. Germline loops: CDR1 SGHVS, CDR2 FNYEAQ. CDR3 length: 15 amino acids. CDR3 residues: CASSLGGPSTDTQYF. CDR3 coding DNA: TGTGCCAGCAGCTTAGGGGGGCCTAGCACAGATACGCAGTATTTT.

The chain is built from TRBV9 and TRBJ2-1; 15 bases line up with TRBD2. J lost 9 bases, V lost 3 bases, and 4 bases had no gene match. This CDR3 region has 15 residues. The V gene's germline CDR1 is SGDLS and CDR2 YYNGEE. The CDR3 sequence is CASSGTSGGASEQFF. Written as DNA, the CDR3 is TGTGCCAGCAGCGGGACTAGCGGGGGGGCCAGTGAGCAGTTCTTC.

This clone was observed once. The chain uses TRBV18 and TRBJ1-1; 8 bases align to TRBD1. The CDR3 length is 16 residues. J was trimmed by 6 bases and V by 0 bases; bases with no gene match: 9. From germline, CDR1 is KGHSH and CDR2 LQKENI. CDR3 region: CASSPPAAGGWAEAFF. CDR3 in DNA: TGTGCCAGCTCACCACCGGCGGCAGGGGGCTGGGCTGAAGCTTTCTTT.

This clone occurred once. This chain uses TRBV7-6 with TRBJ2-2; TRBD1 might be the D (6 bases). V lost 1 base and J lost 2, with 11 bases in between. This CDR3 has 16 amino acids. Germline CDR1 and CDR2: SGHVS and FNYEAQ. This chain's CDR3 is CASSLELGTNTGELFF. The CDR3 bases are TGTGCCAGCAGCTTAGAGCTGGGGACAAACACCGGGGAGCTGTTTTTT.

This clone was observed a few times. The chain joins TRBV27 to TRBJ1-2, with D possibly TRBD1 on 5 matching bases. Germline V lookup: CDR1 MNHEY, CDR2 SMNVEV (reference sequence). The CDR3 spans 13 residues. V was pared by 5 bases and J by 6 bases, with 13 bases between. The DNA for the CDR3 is TGTGCCAGCAGTCTTCGACAGTATCATGGCTACACCTTC. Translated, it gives CASSLRQYHGYTF.

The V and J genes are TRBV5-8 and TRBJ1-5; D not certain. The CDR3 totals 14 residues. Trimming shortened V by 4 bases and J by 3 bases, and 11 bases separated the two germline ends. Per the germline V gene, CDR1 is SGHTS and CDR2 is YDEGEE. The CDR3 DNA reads TGTGCCAGCAGCCCCGGGGAAAACAATCAGCCCCAGCATTTT. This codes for CASSPGENNQPQHF.

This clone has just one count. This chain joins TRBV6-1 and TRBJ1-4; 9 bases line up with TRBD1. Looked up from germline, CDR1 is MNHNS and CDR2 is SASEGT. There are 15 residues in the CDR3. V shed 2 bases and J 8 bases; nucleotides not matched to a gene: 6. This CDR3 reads CASSEPGQGWEKLFF. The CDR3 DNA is TGTGCCAGCAGTGAACCGGGACAGGGATGGGAAAAACTGTTTTTT.

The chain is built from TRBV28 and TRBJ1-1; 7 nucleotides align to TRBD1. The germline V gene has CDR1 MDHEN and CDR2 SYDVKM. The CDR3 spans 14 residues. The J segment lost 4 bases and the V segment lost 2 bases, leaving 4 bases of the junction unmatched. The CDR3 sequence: CASSLDRVGTEAFF. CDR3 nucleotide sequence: TGTGCCAGCAGTTTAGACAGGGTGGGCACTGAAGCTTTCTTT. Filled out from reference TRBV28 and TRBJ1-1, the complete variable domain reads DVKVTQSSRYLVKRTGEKVFLECVQDMDHENMFWYRQDPGLGLRLIYFSYDVKMKEKGDIPEGYSVSREKKERFSLILESASTNQTSMYLCASSLDRVGTEAFFGQGTRLTVV.

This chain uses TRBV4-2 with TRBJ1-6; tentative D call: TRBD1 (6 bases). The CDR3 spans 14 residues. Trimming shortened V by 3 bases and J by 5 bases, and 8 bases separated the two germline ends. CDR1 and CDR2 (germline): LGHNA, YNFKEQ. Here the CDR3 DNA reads TGTGCCAGCAGCCAGGGGGCGGATAATTCACCCCTCCACTTT. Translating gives CASSQGADNSPLHF.

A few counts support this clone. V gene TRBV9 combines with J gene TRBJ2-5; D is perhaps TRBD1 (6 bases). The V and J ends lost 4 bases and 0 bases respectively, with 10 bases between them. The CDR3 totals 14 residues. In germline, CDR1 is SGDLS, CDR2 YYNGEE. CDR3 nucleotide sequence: TGTGCCAGCAGCCCAGGGGTGTACCAAGAGACCCAGTACTTC. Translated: CASSPGVYQETQYF.

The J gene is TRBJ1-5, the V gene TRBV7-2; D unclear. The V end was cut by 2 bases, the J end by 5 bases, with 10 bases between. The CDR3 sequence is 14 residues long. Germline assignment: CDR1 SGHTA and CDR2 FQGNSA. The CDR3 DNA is TGTGCCAGCAGCTTATCCTCCGCGGATCAGCCCCAGCATTTT. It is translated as CASSLSSADQPQHF.

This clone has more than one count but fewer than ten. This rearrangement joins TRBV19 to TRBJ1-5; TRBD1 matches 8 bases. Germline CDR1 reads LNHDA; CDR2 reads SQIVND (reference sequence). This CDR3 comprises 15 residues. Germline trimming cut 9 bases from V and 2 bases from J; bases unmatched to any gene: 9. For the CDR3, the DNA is TGTGCCAGCAGGGAGCAGACAGGGGGCAATCAGCCCCAGCATTTT. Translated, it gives CASREQTGGNQPQHF.